This T cell receptor beta chain was found in a study of vaccination and CD4 T cells after COVID-19. As for the study in general: Median time from COVID diagnosis to post-COVID sampling was 101 days (35 to 161).

Note on this clonotype: Its antigen remains unidentified.

Specified treatment: 10-day PBMC culture with coronavirus spike peptide pools or control peptides (ViraFEST assay). The germline V gene has CDR1 KGHDR and CDR2 SFDVKD. CDR3 length equals 15 residues. V was pared by 4 bases and J by 8 bases, with 11 bases of the junction left unmatched. An Oncomine TCR Beta short-read assay was used to sequence the DNA from cultured CD4+ T cells. TCRdb reprocessed the PCR reads via MiXCR and lists one record per CDR3 protein. The table lists over 15,000 distinct CDR3 sequences, roughly 72% of them singletons, with 11% in the top ten. The source of this sequence is a human donor who had recovered from COVID-19. This chain joins TRBV24-1 and TRBJ1-2; 8 nucleotides agree with TRBD1. The sequencing input was CD4+ T cells from blood, cultured in vitro. For the CDR3, the DNA is TGTGCCACCAGTGACCCTGGACAGGGATGGGGCGGCTACACCTTC. Encoded protein: CATSDPGQGWGGYTF.